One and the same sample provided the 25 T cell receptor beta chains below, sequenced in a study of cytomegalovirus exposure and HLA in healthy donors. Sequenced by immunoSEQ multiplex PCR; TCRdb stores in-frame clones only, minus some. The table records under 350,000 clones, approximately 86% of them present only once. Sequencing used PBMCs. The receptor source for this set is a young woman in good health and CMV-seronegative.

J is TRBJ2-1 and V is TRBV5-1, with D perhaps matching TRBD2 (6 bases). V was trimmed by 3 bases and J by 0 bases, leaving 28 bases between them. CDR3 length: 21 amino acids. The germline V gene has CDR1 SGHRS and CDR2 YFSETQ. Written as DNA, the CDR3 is TGCGCCAGCAGCTGGGCCGGAGGAGGGCACCCCGGACTCAGCTCCTACAATGAGCAGTTCTTC. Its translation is CASSWAGGGHPGLSSYNEQFF.

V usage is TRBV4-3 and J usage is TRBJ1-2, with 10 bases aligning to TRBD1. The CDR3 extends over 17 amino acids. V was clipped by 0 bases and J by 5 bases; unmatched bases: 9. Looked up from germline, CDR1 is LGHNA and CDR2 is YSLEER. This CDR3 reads CASSQDISPGQGYGYTF. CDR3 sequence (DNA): TGCGCCAGCAGCCAAGATATAAGTCCGGGACAGGGGTATGGCTACACCTTC.

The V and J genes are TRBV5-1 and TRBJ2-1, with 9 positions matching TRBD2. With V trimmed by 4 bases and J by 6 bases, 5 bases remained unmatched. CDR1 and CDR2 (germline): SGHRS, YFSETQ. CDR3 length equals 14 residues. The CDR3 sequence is CASSLGLATNEQFF. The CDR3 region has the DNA TGCGCCAGCAGCCTCGGACTAGCGACCAATGAGCAGTTCTTC.

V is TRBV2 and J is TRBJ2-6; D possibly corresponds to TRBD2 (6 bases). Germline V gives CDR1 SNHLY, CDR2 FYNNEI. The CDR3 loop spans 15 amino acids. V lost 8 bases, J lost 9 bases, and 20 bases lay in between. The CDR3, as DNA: TGTGCCAGCCGTTCGAGGGCGGGGAAGGTCAACGTCCTGACTTTC. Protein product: CASRSRAGKVNVLTF. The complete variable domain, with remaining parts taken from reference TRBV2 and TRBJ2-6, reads EPEVTQTPSHQVTQMGQEVILRCVPISNHLYFYWYRQILGQKVEFLVSFYNNEISEKSEIFDDQFSVERPDGSNFTLKIRSTKLEDSAMYFCASRSRAGKVNVLTFGAGSRLTVL.

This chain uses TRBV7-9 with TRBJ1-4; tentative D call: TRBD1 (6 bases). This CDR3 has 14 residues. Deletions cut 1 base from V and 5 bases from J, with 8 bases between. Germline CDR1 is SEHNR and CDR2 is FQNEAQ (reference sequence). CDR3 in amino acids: CASSLVGGNEKLFF. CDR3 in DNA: TGTGCCAGCAGCTTAGTAGGGGGAAATGAAAAACTGTTTTTT.

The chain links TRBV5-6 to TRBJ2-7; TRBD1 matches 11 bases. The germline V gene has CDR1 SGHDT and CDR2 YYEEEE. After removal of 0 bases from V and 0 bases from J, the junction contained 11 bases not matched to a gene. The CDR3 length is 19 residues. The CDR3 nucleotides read TGTGCCAGCAGCTTGGAGGGACAGGGGGGTAGTTGGGTCTCCTACGAGCAGTACTTC. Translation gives CASSLEGQGGSWVSYEQYF.

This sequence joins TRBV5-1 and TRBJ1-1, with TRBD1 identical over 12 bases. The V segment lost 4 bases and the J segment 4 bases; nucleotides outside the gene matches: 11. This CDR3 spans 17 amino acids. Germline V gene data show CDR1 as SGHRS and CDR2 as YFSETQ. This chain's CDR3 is CASSASRDRGLSTEAFF. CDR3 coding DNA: TGCGCCAGCAGCGCGTCCCGGGACAGGGGGCTGAGCACTGAAGCTTTCTTT.

CDR3 residues: CASSLSRGASSYNEQFF. CDR3 sequence (DNA): TGTGCCAGCAGTTTATCACGCGGGGCTAGCTCCTACAATGAGCAGTTCTTC. The gene calls are TRBV27 and TRBJ2-1; perhaps TRBD2 as D (6 bases). CDR3 length: 17 amino acids. Per the germline V gene, CDR1 is MNHEY and CDR2 is SMNVEV (reference sequence). V gave up 0 bases and J gave up 0 bases, with 12 bases separating them.

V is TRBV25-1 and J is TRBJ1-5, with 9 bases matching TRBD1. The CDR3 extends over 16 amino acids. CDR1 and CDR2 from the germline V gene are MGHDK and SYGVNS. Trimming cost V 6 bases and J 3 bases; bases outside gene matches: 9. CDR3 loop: CASRAQGANTNQPQHF. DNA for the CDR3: TGTGCCAGCAGGGCACAGGGGGCGAATACCAATCAGCCCCAGCATTTT.

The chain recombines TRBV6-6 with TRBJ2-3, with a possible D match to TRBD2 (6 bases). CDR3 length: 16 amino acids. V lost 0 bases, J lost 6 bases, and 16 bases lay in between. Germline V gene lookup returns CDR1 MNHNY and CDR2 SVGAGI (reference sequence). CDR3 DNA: TGTGCCAGCAGTTACTCAAGGGGCGGGAAAAGGGATACGCAGTATTTT. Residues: CASSYSRGGKRDTQYF.

In nucleotides, the CDR3 is TGCGCCAGCAGTGAGTCTCGGGACAGCTACGAGCAGTACTTC. This encodes CASSESRDSYEQYF. The gene calls are TRBV10-1 and TRBJ2-7, with 7 nucleotides matching TRBD1. The V gene's germline CDR1 is WNHNN and CDR2 SYGVQD (reference sequence). This CDR3 has 14 residues. Trimming cost V 0 bases and J 3 bases; bases outside gene matches: 2.

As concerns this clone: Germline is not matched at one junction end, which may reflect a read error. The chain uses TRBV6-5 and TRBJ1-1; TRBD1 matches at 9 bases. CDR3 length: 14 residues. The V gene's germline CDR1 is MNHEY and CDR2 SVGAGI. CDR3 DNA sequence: TGTGCCAGCAGGAGGGACAGGGTGAAAACTGAAGCTTTCTTT. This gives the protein CASRRDRVKTEAFF.

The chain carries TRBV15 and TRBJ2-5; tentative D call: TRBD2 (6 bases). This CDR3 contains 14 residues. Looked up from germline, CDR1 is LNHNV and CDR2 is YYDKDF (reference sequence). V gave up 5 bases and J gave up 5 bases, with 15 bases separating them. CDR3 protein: CATSPPAGRETQYF. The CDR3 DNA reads TGTGCCACCAGCCCCCCGGCAGGGAGGGAGACCCAGTACTTC. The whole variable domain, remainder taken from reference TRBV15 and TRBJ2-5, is DAMVIQNPRYQVTQFGKPVTLSCSQTLNHNVMYWYQQKSSQAPKLLFHYYDKDFNNEADTPDNFQSRRPNTSFCFLDIRSPGLGDTAMYLCATSPPAGRETQYFGPGTRLLVL.

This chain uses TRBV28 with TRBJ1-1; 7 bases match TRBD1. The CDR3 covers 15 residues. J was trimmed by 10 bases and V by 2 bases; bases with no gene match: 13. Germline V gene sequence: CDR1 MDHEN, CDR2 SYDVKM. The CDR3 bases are TGTGCCAGCAGTTTACTAACTGACAGGGTGAGGTCAGCTTTCTTT. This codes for CASSLLTDRVRSAFF.

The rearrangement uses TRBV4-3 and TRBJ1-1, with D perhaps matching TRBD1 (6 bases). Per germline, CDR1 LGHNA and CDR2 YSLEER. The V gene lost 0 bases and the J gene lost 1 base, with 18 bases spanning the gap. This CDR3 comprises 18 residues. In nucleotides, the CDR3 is TGCGCCAGCAGCCAAGATGTCCTCAGGGGCGGGGGGAACACTGAAGCTTTCTTT. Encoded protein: CASSQDVLRGGGNTEAFF.

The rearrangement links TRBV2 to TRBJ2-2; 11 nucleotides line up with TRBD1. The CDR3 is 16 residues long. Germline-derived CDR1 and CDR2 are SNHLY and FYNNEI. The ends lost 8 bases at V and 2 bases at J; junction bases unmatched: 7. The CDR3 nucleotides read TGTGCCAGCCACAGGACAGGGGGCTCTAACACCGGGGAGCTGTTTTTT. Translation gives CASHRTGGSNTGELFF.

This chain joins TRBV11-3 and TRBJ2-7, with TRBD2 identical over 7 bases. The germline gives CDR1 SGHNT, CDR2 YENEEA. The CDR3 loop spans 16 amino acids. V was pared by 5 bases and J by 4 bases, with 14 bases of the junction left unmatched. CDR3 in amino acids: CASSLLAASFSYEQYF. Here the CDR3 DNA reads TGTGCCAGCAGCCTGCTAGCGGCTTCATTCTCTTACGAGCAGTACTTC.

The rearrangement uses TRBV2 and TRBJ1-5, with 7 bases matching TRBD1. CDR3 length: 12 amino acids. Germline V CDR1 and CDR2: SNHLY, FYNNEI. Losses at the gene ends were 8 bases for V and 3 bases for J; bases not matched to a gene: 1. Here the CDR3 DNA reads TGTGCCAGCGGACAGGTCAATCAGCCCCAGCATTTT. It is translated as CASGQVNQPQHF.

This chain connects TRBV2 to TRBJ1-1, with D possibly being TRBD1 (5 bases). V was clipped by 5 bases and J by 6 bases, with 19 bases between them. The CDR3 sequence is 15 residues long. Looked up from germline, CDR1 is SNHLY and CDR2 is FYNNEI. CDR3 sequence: CASSPKTSWGPEAFF. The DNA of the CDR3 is TGTGCCAGCAGTCCAAAAACATCCTGGGGCCCTGAAGCTTTCTTT.

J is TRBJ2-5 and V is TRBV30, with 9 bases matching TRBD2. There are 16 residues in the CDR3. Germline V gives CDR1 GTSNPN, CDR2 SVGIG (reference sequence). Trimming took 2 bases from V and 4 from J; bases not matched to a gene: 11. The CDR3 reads CAWSLGGAGGLETQYF. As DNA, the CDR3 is TGTGCCTGGAGTTTGGGCGGAGCGGGGGGTTTAGAGACCCAGTACTTC. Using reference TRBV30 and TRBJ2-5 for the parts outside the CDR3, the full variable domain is SQTIHQWPATLVQPVGSPLSLECTVEGTSNPNLYWYRQAAGRGLQLLFYSVGIGQISSEVPQNLSASRPQDRQFILSSKKLLLSDSGFYLCAWSLGGAGGLETQYFGPGTRLLVL.

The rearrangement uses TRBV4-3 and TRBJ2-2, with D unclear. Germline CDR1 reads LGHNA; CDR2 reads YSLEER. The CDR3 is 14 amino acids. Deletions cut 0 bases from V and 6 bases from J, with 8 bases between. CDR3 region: CASSQDRFPGELFF. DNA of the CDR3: TGCGCCAGCAGCCAAGATCGGTTCCCCGGGGAGCTGTTTTTT.

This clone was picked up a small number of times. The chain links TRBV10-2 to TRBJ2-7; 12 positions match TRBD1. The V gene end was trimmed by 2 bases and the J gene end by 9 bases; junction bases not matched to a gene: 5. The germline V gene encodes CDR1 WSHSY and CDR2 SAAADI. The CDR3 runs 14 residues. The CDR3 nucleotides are TGCGCCAGCAGTGAGGGGACAGGGGGCGCAGTGCAGTACTTC. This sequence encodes CASSEGTGGAVQYF.

CDR3 DNA sequence: TGCGCCAGCAGCTTGGTGTCTAGCGTACAAGAGACCCAGTACTTC. Translating gives CASSLVSSVQETQYF. The gene calls are TRBV5-1 and TRBJ2-5, with D possibly matching TRBD2 (6 bases). Trimming pared 0 bases from V and 2 bases from J, leaving 11 bases between. Germline V gives CDR1 SGHRS, CDR2 YFSETQ. CDR3 length equals 15 residues.

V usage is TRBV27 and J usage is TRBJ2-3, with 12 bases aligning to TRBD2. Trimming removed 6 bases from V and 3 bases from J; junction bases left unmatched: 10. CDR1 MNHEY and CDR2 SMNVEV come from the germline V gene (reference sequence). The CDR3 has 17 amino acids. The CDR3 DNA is TGTGCCAGCAGAAGAGGGACCGGACTAGCGGGGACAGATACGCAGTATTTT. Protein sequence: CASRRGTGLAGTDTQYF.

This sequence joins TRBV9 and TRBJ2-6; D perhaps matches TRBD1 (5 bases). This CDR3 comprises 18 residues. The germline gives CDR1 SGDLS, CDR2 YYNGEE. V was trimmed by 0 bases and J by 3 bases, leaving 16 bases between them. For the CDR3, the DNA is TGTGCCAGCAGCGTAGACAGGTCTAGTGCCGGTGGGGCCAACGTCCTGACTTTC. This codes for CASSVDRSSAGGANVLTF.